Following are 2 T cell receptor beta chains from one sample sequenced in a study of blood T cell repertoires in COVID-19. The data were produced by immunoSEQ multiplex PCR, yet TCRdb's version contains in-frame clones alone and is incomplete. The data hold about 350,000 clones, with roughly nine tenths observed a single time. Source material: peripheral blood. These receptors all come from a woman aged 55-69 years with COVID-19, enrolled during active disease.

The CDR3 sequence: CASNLNGDSNYGYTF. The CDR3 nucleotides are TGTGCCAGCAACCTCAACGGGGACAGCAACTATGGCTACACCTTC. This chain links TRBV6-5 with TRBJ1-2, with 7 positions matching TRBD1. Looked up from germline, CDR1 is MNHEY and CDR2 is SVGAGI. The CDR3 is made up of 15 amino acids. V lost 7 bases, J lost 2 bases, and 10 bases stayed unmatched.

The chain has TRBV7-6 and TRBJ2-5; 11 bases fit TRBD2. Germline loops: CDR1 SGHVS, CDR2 FNYEAQ. V lost 5 bases, J lost 4 bases, and 6 bases stayed unmatched. This CDR3 is built from 15 residues. CDR3 nucleotides: TGTGCCAGCAGCCCTACTAGCGGGGGAAGAGAGACCCAGTACTTC. It translates to CASSPTSGGRETQYF.